This TCR beta chain emerged from a study of T cell repertoires in cytomegalovirus infection. On the study more broadly: Public TCR beta signature analysis indicated the presence of both CMV infection and matching HLA type.

To note about this clonotype: Its antigen is undetermined.

The junction had 9 bases not matched to a gene; V was cut back by 7 bases and J by 3 bases. CDR3 length equals 15 residues. Germline V gene data show CDR1 as SEHNR and CDR2 as FQNEAQ (reference sequence). Each CDR3 protein is one row after TCRdb ran MiXCR on the reads. The table includes approximately 120,000 distinct CDR3 sequences, 29% detected once. Study conclusions and caveats: The response measured ex vivo was dominated by TCR beta clonotypes (HLA-C-restricted and CMV-specific). There were carriers of CMV plus the relevant HLA, and cumulative public TCR beta family frequency identified them.

The sample here was CD8+ T cells from cultured PBMCs, taken from culture after CMV antigen stimulation. The V gene is TRBV7-9, the J gene TRBJ2-7; 10 bases agree with TRBD1. This clonotype was obtained from a human donor in good health (CMV status not recorded). Some clones in this sample may be carry-over from other donors' samples. This CDR3 reads CASTLTGGSLYEQYF. The CDR3 DNA follows: TGTGCCAGCACCCTGACAGGGGGCTCCCTCTACGAGCAGTACTTC.